These 24 T cell receptor beta chains came from one sample sequenced in a study of T cells in Graves' hyperthyroidism and ophthalmopathy. RNA transcripts served as the template for amplifying TCR beta CDR3 regions. First-round RT-PCR of the TCR CDR3 relied on the HTBI primer set. TCRdb re-derived calls from the multiplex PCR reads in MiXCR, one entry per CDR3 protein. The sample holds 300,000 to 450,000 distinct CDR3 sequences; around 13% are singletons and the top ten take around 9.2%. Sequenced input: blood. All receptors derive from a young woman with Graves' hyperthyroidism.

This clonotype was recorded many times. The V gene is TRBV7-9, the J gene TRBJ1-1; D is possibly TRBD1 (6 bases). The CDR3 loop spans 12 amino acids. In germline, CDR1 is SEHNR, CDR2 FQNEAQ (reference sequence). The V gene lost 7 bases and the J gene lost 7 bases, with 13 bases spanning the gap. The CDR3 sequence is CASNLGGLEAFF. For the CDR3, the DNA is TGTGCCAGCAATCTGGGGGGCCTTGAAGCTTTCTTT.

This clonotype was detected only a few times. CDR3 coding DNA: TGTGCCAGCAGAGAGTTACCGGACAGGGGTGCTAGCTACACCTTC. This codes for CASRELPDRGASYTF. This sequence joins TRBV6-1 and TRBJ1-2, with 9 bases lining up with TRBD1. After removal of 6 bases from V and 9 bases from J, the junction contained 14 bases not matched to a gene. CDR1 and CDR2 (germline): MNHNS, SASEGT. The length of the CDR3 is 15 residues.

The chain employs TRBV28 and TRBJ2-5; 7 nucleotides align to TRBD1. From germline, CDR1 is MDHEN and CDR2 SYDVKM. The CDR3 totals 14 residues. Trimming removed 5 bases from V and 7 bases from J; junction bases left unmatched: 10. CDR3 amino acids: CASSITGVGATQYF. CDR3 DNA: TGTGCCAGCAGTATTACAGGGGTCGGGGCGACCCAGTACTTC.

This clonotype was counted ten times or more. The chain links TRBV12-3 or TRBV12-4 to TRBJ1-1; no definite D call. CDR3 length equals 15 residues. V lost 3 bases and J 0 bases, leaving 11 bases between the germline ends. The CDR3 loop reads CASSLAWQLNTEAFF. Written as DNA, the CDR3 is TGTGCCAGCAGTTTGGCCTGGCAGTTGAACACTGAAGCTTTCTTT.

This clonotype was seen at least ten times. The V gene is TRBV7-8, the J gene TRBJ1-1, with D possibly matching TRBD1 (6 bases). Trimming shortened V by 1 base and J by 0 bases, and 12 bases separated the two germline ends. Germline V gives CDR1 SGHVS, CDR2 FQNEAQ. The length of the CDR3 is 16 residues. CDR3 loop: CASSLGPQGMNTEAFF. The CDR3 coding sequence is TGTGCCAGCAGCTTAGGTCCCCAGGGGATGAACACTGAAGCTTTCTTT.

This clonotype occurred many times. The gene calls are TRBV13 and TRBJ1-1; D is perhaps TRBD1 (5 bases). Germline V gene data show CDR1 as PRHDT and CDR2 as FYEKMQ (reference sequence). There are 15 residues in the CDR3. The V gene lost 2 bases and the J gene lost 6 bases, with 16 bases spanning the gap. The CDR3 coding sequence is TGTGCCAGCAGCTTAATGGGGCAGGGTGGCCCTGAAGCTTTCTTT. This gives the protein CASSLMGQGGPEAFF.

The V and J genes are TRBV20-1 and TRBJ1-4; the D is unclear. The V end was cut by 7 bases, the J end by 2 bases, with 11 bases between. This CDR3 has 13 residues. CDR1 is DFQATT and CDR2 is SNEGSKA in the germline V gene (reference sequence). This chain's CDR3 is CSVQTLTNEKLFF. The CDR3 DNA reads TGCAGTGTTCAGACACTTACTAATGAAAAACTGTTTTTT.

Many counts were recorded for this clonotype. The rearrangement links TRBV19 to TRBJ1-1; possible D gene TRBD1, 6 bases. Trimming removed 3 bases from V and 1 base from J, with 24 bases in between. Germline assignment: CDR1 LNHDA and CDR2 SQIVND (reference sequence). The CDR3 covers 19 residues. CDR3 amino acids: CASSIIPHGRGGTNTEAFF. The CDR3 nucleotides read TGTGCCAGTAGTATCATTCCTCATGGCAGGGGTGGAACGAACACTGAAGCTTTCTTT.

The genes are TRBV4-2 and TRBJ1-1; unclear D gene. Per germline, CDR1 LGHNA and CDR2 YNFKEQ. CDR3 length: 12 amino acids. V dropped 1 base and J dropped 10 bases, with 10 bases sitting between them. The CDR3, as DNA: TGTGCCAGCAGCCAAGCTCGGATGGTAGCTTTCTTT. It encodes CASSQARMVAFF.

This clonotype was observed at least ten times. This sequence joins TRBV9 and TRBJ2-7, with 11 positions matching TRBD2. Trimming cost V 0 bases and J 1 base; bases outside gene matches: 9. The CDR3 covers 18 residues. Germline-derived CDR1 and CDR2 are SGDLS and YYNGEE. This chain's CDR3 is CASSVGGGGLADSYEQYF. CDR3 bases: TGTGCCAGCAGCGTAGGAGGAGGGGGACTAGCGGATTCCTACGAGCAGTACTTC.

V gene TRBV19 combines with J gene TRBJ1-5; D remains unclear. V dropped 6 bases and J dropped 0 bases, with 9 bases sitting between them. Germline CDR1 LNHDA, CDR2 SQIVND (reference sequence). The CDR3 runs to 14 residues. CDR3 in amino acids: CASSHSYSNQPQHF. CDR3 DNA sequence: TGTGCCAGTAGCCACAGCTATAGCAATCAGCCCCAGCATTTT.

In this sample, this clonotype turned up many times. The rearrangement joins TRBV28 to TRBJ2-2, with no clear D. V dropped 2 bases and J dropped 6 bases, with 7 bases sitting between them. The germline CDR1 and CDR2 sequences are MDHEN and SYDVKM. The CDR3 spans 13 residues. CDR3 in DNA: TGTGCCAGCAGTTTAAGATTCTCCGGGGAGCTGTTTTTT. Translated, it gives CASSLRFSGELFF.

This clonotype was seen ten or more times. V gene TRBV2 combines with J gene TRBJ1-6; D gene ambiguous. Trimming removed 4 bases at V and 7 bases at J, with 11 bases between. The germline V gene has CDR1 SNHLY and CDR2 FYNNEI. This CDR3 is built from 14 residues. The CDR3 loop reads CASSVGSPNSPLHF. Here the CDR3 DNA reads TGTGCCAGCAGTGTGGGCAGCCCGAATTCACCCCTCCACTTT.

This clonotype came up many times. The J gene is TRBJ1-2, the V gene TRBV11-3, with D unresolved. Trimming shortened V by 1 base and J by 8 bases, and 2 bases separated the two germline ends. CDR3 size: 10 residues. Germline V gene data show CDR1 as SGHNT and CDR2 as YENEEA. The CDR3 sequence is CASSLAGYTF. DNA of the CDR3: TGTGCCAGCAGCTTAGCCGGCTACACCTTC.

The rearrangement links TRBV5-1 to TRBJ2-5; possibly TRBD1 for D (6 bases). Germline-derived CDR1 and CDR2 are SGHRS and YFSETQ. The CDR3 has 16 amino acids. The ends were cut back, 2 bases at V and 2 bases at J, with 16 bases in the middle. The CDR3 sequence: CASSLSLTGKQETQYF. DNA for the CDR3: TGCGCCAGCAGCTTAAGTTTAACAGGGAAACAAGAGACCCAGTACTTC.

The table lists this clonotype with many counts. This chain uses TRBV2 with TRBJ1-2; 9 positions agree with TRBD1. Germline CDR1 and CDR2: SNHLY and FYNNEI. V shed 7 bases and J 8 bases; nucleotides not matched to a gene: 8. CDR3 length equals 13 residues. CDR3 amino acids: CASIGWGQGGYTF. For the CDR3, the DNA is TGTGCCAGCATAGGCTGGGGACAGGGAGGCTACACCTTC.

As regards this clonotype: One base away lies a much larger clone, so this may be a sequencing read error. The chain links TRBV11-2 to TRBJ2-1; the D gene is possibly TRBD1 (6 bases). Trimming shortened V by 3 bases and J by 10 bases, and 16 bases separated the two germline ends. Per the germline V gene, CDR1 is SGHAT and CDR2 is FQNNGV. This CDR3 spans 14 amino acids. CDR3 loop: CASSLGAWANEQFF. Here the CDR3 DNA reads TGTGCCAGCAGCTTGGGGGCGTGGGCCAACGAGCAGTTCTTC.

This clonotype was observed at least ten times. The rearrangement joins TRBV3-1 to TRBJ1-1; the D is unclear. Trimming removed 3 bases at V and 11 bases at J, with 13 bases between. Germline V gene lookup returns CDR1 LGHDT and CDR2 YNNKEL (reference sequence). This CDR3 is built from 12 residues. The CDR3 here is CASSQHGSVAFF. The CDR3 bases are TGTGCCAGCAGCCAGCATGGGTCAGTCGCTTTCTTT.

This clonotype was seen at least ten times. This chain uses TRBV18 with TRBJ1-2, with a tentative D call TRBD1 (5 bases). The V gene lost 2 bases and the J gene lost 0 bases, with 7 bases spanning the gap. This CDR3 is built from 14 residues. Germline V gene data show CDR1 as KGHSH and CDR2 as LQKENI. In DNA form, the CDR3 reads TGTGCCAGCTCACCAGGGGCTTCTAACTATGGCTACACCTTC. It encodes CASSPGASNYGYTF.

This clonotype came up many times. A read error is possible here, since a much larger clone lies one base away. The J gene is TRBJ2-3, the V gene TRBV20-1, with TRBD2 matching over 11 bases. V shed 4 bases, J shed 4 bases, and the junction held 16 bases outside the gene matches. Germline V gene sequence: CDR1 DFQATT, CDR2 SNEGSKA (reference sequence). The CDR3 totals 18 residues. CDR3 nucleotides: TGCAGTGCTAAGAAACTAGCGGGAGAGCCCGGGGAAGCAGATACGCAGTATTTT. Translating it yields CSAKKLAGEPGEADTQYF.

The chain links TRBV7-2 to TRBJ1-1, with unresolved D. V was shortened by 1 base and J by 4 bases, with 7 bases between the two germline ends. The CDR3 loop spans 13 amino acids. Per the germline V gene, CDR1 is SGHTA and CDR2 is FQGNSA. The CDR3 spells CASSLGPPTEAFF. The CDR3 DNA sequence: TGTGCCAGCAGCTTAGGCCCCCCCACTGAAGCTTTCTTT.

The table lists this clonotype with many counts. V usage is TRBV9 and J usage is TRBJ2-7, with unresolved D. The CDR3 spans 13 residues. V lost 3 bases and J lost 0, with 7 bases in between. In germline, CDR1 is SGDLS, CDR2 YYNGEE. This CDR3 is CASSEGASYEQYF. In DNA, the CDR3 is TGTGCCAGCAGCGAAGGAGCCTCCTACGAGCAGTACTTC.

This clonotype was found many times. The chain combines TRBV20-1 with TRBJ2-1, with 7 nucleotides matching TRBD2. CDR1 and CDR2 (germline): DFQATT, SNEGSKA (reference sequence). This CDR3 is built from 14 residues. V trimming: 7 bases; J trimming: 2 bases; junction bases outside the gene matches: 8. CDR3 coding DNA: TGCAGTGAGTTTGGGAGCGGGACCTACAATGAGCAGTTCTTC. It specifies CSEFGSGTYNEQFF.

This clonotype has at least ten counts. The chain uses TRBV7-2 and TRBJ2-2; 10 bases agree with TRBD2. The CDR3 is 15 residues long. CDR1 is SGHTA, CDR2 FQGNSA, per germline. With V trimmed by 5 bases and J by 5 bases, 5 bases remained unmatched. As DNA, the CDR3 is TGTGCCAGCAGCGGGACGACTAGCGGGACCGGGGAGCTGTTTTTT. Protein sequence: CASSGTTSGTGELFF.